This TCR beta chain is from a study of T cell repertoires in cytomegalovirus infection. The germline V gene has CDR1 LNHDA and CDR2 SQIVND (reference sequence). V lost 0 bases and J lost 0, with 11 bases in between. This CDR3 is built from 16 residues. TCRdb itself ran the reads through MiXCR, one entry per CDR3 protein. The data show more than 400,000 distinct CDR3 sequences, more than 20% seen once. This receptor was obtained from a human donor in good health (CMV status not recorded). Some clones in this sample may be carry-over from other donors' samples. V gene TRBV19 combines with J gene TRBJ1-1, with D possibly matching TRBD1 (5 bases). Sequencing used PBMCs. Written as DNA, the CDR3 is TGTGCCAGTAGTATAGATTTGGGACGGATGAACACTGAAGCTTTCTTT. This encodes CASSIDLGRMNTEAFF.